This T cell receptor beta chain was identified during a study of cytomegalovirus exposure and HLA in healthy donors. V dropped 7 bases and J dropped 3 bases, with 10 bases sitting between them. This CDR3 is built from 13 residues. Germline V gene data show CDR1 as SEHNR and CDR2 as FQNEAQ (reference sequence). Primers for the PCR totalled 60 Vbeta and 13 Jbeta. TCRdb's copy holds only in-frame clones and misses some; the assay was immunoSEQ multiplex PCR. The repertoire holds about 110,000 clones, with roughly four fifths as singletons. The sample comprised PBMCs. The source of this sequence is a man in his fifties in good health and CMV-seronegative. The chain recombines TRBV7-9 with TRBJ1-3, with a weak D call TRBD1 (6 bases). The CDR3 DNA reads TGTGCCAGCACCAGGGGTAGTGGAAACACCATATATTTT. As protein: CASTRGSGNTIYF. The full variable domain, rest sourced from reference TRBV7-9 and TRBJ1-3, is DTGVSQNPRHKITKRGQNVTFRCDPISEHNRLYWYRQTLGQGPEFLTYFQNEAQLEKSRLLSDRFSAERPKGSFSTLEIQRTEQGDSAMYLCASTRGSGNTIYFGEGSWLTVV.